These T cell receptor beta chains were read from a single sample in a study of cytotoxic CD8 clonotypes in ibrutinib-treated CLL. Measured with immunoSEQ multiplex PCR; TCRdb has only the in-frame clones, and not every one. This repertoire shows under 150,000 clones, about 85% found once; its top ten account for roughly 3.5%. Sequencing used PBMCs, obtained after 24 months of ibrutinib treatment. The receptor source for this set is a human donor with chronic lymphocytic leukemia. The CDR3 runs from the conserved cysteine through the conserved F or W. The D gene is left open where the match is weak. Rows may omit the clone size; those that give it use once, few, many or a size class.

d_gene	v_gene	j_gene	abundance	CDR3nt	CDR3aa
-	TRBV29-1	TRBJ1-1	-	TGCAGCTCGAGGGGTGGAACTGAAGCTTTCTTT	CSSRGGTEAFF
-	TRBV6-6	TRBJ1-1	-	TGTGCCAGCACCACAGGGAACACTGAAGCTTTCTTT	CASTTGNTEAFF
TRBD1	TRBV7-9	TRBJ1-1	-	TGTGCCAGCAGCTACCCGCAGGGGGTTGGCACTGAAGCTTTCTTT	CASSYPQGVGTEAFF
-	TRBV7-9	TRBJ1-5	few	TGTGCCAGCAGCTTAGATGGGGAGAATCAGCCCCAGCATTTT	CASSLDGENQPQHF
-	TRBV9	TRBJ2-3	-	TGTGCCAGCAGCGTAGATTCTGGCACAGATACGCAGTATTTT	CASSVDSGTDTQYF
TRBD2	TRBV5-4	TRBJ2-5	-	TGTGCCAGCAGCCCAAGACTAGCGGGGGCCGGGGAGACCCAGTACTTC	CASSPRLAGAGETQYF
-	TRBV19	TRBJ1-2	-	TGTGCCAGTAGTATAACAGCTAATAACTATGGCTACACCTTC	CASSITANNYGYTF
-	TRBV7-2	TRBJ2-7	-	TGTGCCAGCAGCTTAGATCCGGGCACCGCCGAATACGAGCAGTACTTC	CASSLDPGTAEYEQYF
TRBD1	TRBV9	TRBJ1-1	-	TGTGCCAGCAGCTCCCGTGGGACAGGGGCTGGAGGGAGGGGGAACACTGAAGCTTTCTTT	CASSSRGTGAGGRGNTEAFF
-	TRBV30	TRBJ2-7	-	TGTGCCTGGAGTGTAGGCTACGAGCAGTACTTC	CAWSVGYEQYF
-	TRBV5-1	TRBJ1-1	-	TGCGCCAGCAGCGGGGGGACTTCACGGGTAGCTTTCTTT	CASSGGTSRVAFF
-	TRBV6-4	TRBJ1-1	-	TGTGCCAGCAGTGATCGTCAAAACACTGAAGCTTTCTTT	CASSDRQNTEAFF
TRBD1	TRBV5-1	TRBJ2-5	-	TGCGCCAGCAGCAAGGGGACAGGGACCCACCAAGAGACCCAGTACTTC	CASSKGTGTHQETQYF
TRBD1	TRBV5-1	TRBJ2-2	-	TGCGCCAGCAGCCCCAGTACACAGGGGGCCGGGGAGCTGTTTTTT	CASSPSTQGAGELFF
-	TRBV5-4	TRBJ2-2	once	TGTGCCAGCAGCTTGGCGGCTAGTATCACCGGGGAGCTGTTTTTT	CASSLAASITGELFF
-	TRBV5-1	TRBJ1-2	few	TGCGCCAGCAGCTTCACCGACACAGCTAACTATGGCTACACCTTC	CASSFTDTANYGYTF
-	TRBV27	TRBJ1-2	-	TGTGCCAGCACTTTCGCCGGGACGAACTATGGCTACACCTTC	CASTFAGTNYGYTF
-	TRBV28	TRBJ1-5	-	TGTGCCAGCAGTCCACCCCGCCGGGATTGGGGCAATCAGCCCCAGCATTTT	CASSPPRRDWGNQPQHF
-	TRBV4-1	TRBJ2-1	-	TGCGCCAGCAGCCAAGATCGCCGCGCGCAGGGCGGTGAGCAGTTCTTC	CASSQDRRAQGGEQFF
-	TRBV6-5	TRBJ1-1	-	TGTGCCAGCAGTTACTCGAAGCGATTTCGCACTGAAGCTTTCTTT	CASSYSKRFRTEAFF
-	TRBV19	TRBJ1-3	-	TGTGCCAGTAGTACAGCTGGAAACACCATATATTTT	CASSTAGNTIYF
-	TRBV7-8	TRBJ2-2	once	TGTGCCAGCAGCTTCCCGGGCGGGGAGCTGTTTTTT	CASSFPGGELFF
-	TRBV18	TRBJ2-7	-	TGTGCCAGCTCACCTCGGGGGGCCCCATCCTACGAGCAGTACTTC	CASSPRGAPSYEQYF
TRBD2	TRBV7-8	TRBJ2-3	-	TGTGCCAGCAGCCTCAGCCAGCGGGGGGGATGGACAGATACGCAGTATTTT	CASSLSQRGGWTDTQYF
TRBD2	TRBV25-1	TRBJ2-5	-	TGTGCCAGCAGTCTGTTAGCGGGGGGCTCTGAGACCCAGTACTTC	CASSLLAGGSETQYF